Listed below are T cell receptor beta chains from one sample, sequenced in a study of T-cell memory formation after mild COVID-19. TCRdb used MiXCR to reprocess the 5' RACE reads, holding one entry per CDR3 protein. Of around 250,000 distinct CDR3 sequences in the sample, over 15% are singletons; the top ten hold 2.1%. The sample was PBMCs or a T cell subset sorted from them (not recorded which). The origin of the receptors is an adult woman who had mild COVID-19 (a few samples of this study predate the infection). Cell type and time point are not known. CDR3s include the opening cysteine and the closing phenylalanine or tryptophan. A D gene is named only where the DNA matches it firmly. Only part of the rows carry a size: once, few, many, or a class if the clone is expanded.

D,size,V,J,CDR3,DNA
-,-,TRBV19,TRBJ2-3,CASSIFGGSTDTQYF,TGTGCCAGTAGTATTTTTGGCGGCAGCACAGATACGCAGTATTTT
TRBD1,-,TRBV27,TRBJ2-7,CASRWRQGGSYEQYF,TGTGCCAGCAGGTGGCGACAGGGCGGCTCCTACGAGCAGTACTTC
-,-,TRBV5-1,TRBJ2-1,CASSLEGGDAYNEQFF,TGCGCCAGCAGCTTGGAGGGTGGGGACGCTTACAATGAGCAGTTCTTC
-,many,TRBV12-3/TRBV12-4,TRBJ2-7,CASSLGQVDEQYF,TGTGCCAGCAGTTTAGGGCAGGTGGACGAGCAGTACTTC
TRBD1,few,TRBV7-3,TRBJ2-6,CASRSTGTGISGANVLTF,TGTGCCAGCAGATCAACCGGGACAGGGATCTCTGGGGCCAACGTCCTGACTTTC
TRBD1,-,TRBV12-3/TRBV12-4,TRBJ2-7,CASSLRGGLVNEQYF,TGTGCCAGCAGTTTACGAGGGGGCCTTGTAAACGAGCAGTACTTC
-,-,TRBV19,TRBJ1-1,CASRTDTQRMNTEAFF,TGTGCCAGTAGGACGGATACACAAAGGATGAACACTGAAGCTTTCTTT
-,-,TRBV6-5,TRBJ2-1,CASSYVGSYNEQFF,TGTGCCAGCAGTTACGTGGGGTCCTACAATGAGCAGTTCTTC
-,-,TRBV10-3,TRBJ1-2,CAVRDEGYGYTF,TGTGCCGTGCGGGACGAGGGGTATGGCTACACCTTC
-,-,TRBV27,TRBJ2-3,CASRVGSYTDTQYF,TGTGCCAGCAGGGTTGGGTCATACACAGATACGCAGTATTTT
TRBD2,-,TRBV3-1,TRBJ2-3,CASSLTSGGADMDTQYF,TGTGCCAGCAGCCTCACTAGCGGGGGGGCCGATATGGATACGCAGTATTTT
-,few,TRBV12-3/TRBV12-4,TRBJ1-1,CASREEGFVTEAFF,TGTGCCAGCAGGGAAGAAGGGTTTGTCACTGAAGCTTTCTTT
TRBD1,-,TRBV7-8,TRBJ1-5,CASSYQGALQPQHF,TGTGCCAGCAGCTATCAGGGGGCTCTTCAGCCCCAGCATTTT
-,once,TRBV5-6,TRBJ2-7,CASRVRLGYEQYF,TGTGCCAGCAGGGTTCGACTTGGCTACGAGCAGTACTTC
TRBD2,few,TRBV20-1,TRBJ2-1,CSASRASGNNEQFF,TGCAGTGCTAGTCGGGCTAGCGGAAACAATGAGCAGTTCTTC
-,-,TRBV5-1,TRBJ2-7,CASSGNRLTGEQYF,TGCGCCAGCAGCGGGAACAGACTCACGGGGGAGCAGTACTTC
TRBD2,-,TRBV10-3,TRBJ2-1,CAISTTGTRTLEQFF,TGTGCCATCAGCACAACGGGGACTAGGACGCTCGAGCAGTTCTTC
-,few,TRBV5-4,TRBJ1-1,CASSFGQSYMNTEAFF,TGTGCCAGCAGCTTTGGACAGTCATACATGAACACTGAAGCTTTCTTT
-,-,TRBV5-1,TRBJ1-1,CASSPDLGDTEAFF,TGCGCCAGCAGCCCGGACCTTGGGGACACTGAAGCTTTCTTT
TRBD1,-,TRBV5-1,TRBJ2-2,CASSFGQGETGELFF,TGCGCCAGCAGCTTCGGACAGGGAGAGACCGGGGAGCTGTTTTTT
-,-,TRBV12-3/TRBV12-4,TRBJ2-7,CASSRDRTYSYEQYF,TGTGCCAGCAGCCGAGACAGAACTTACTCCTACGAGCAGTACTTC
-,-,TRBV19,TRBJ2-5,CASRPGPGYAQYF,TGTGCCAGTAGACCCGGACCGGGATATGCCCAGTACTTC
-,-,TRBV2,TRBJ2-3,CASRSIRAGDTQYF,TGTGCCAGCAGGAGTATAAGGGCCGGAGATACGCAGTATTTT
TRBD2,medium-sized,TRBV12-3/TRBV12-4,TRBJ2-1,CASTHPGLSHEQFF,TGTGCCAGCACCCACCCGGGACTAAGCCATGAGCAGTTCTTC
TRBD2,-,TRBV20-1,TRBJ2-7,CSARDATSGSKYEQYF,TGCAGTGCTAGAGACGCGACTAGCGGGAGCAAATACGAGCAGTACTTC
-,few,TRBV30,TRBJ1-1,CAWAEMGLKLDTEAFF,TGTGCCTGGGCCGAGATGGGGCTCAAGTTGGACACTGAAGCTTTCTTT
TRBD2,few,TRBV12-3/TRBV12-4,TRBJ2-5,CASSPGGGLRETQYF,TGTGCCAGCAGTCCGGGAGGAGGGTTGAGGGAGACCCAGTACTTC
TRBD2,-,TRBV19,TRBJ2-2,CASLKSGVNTGELFF,TGTGCCAGTTTAAAAAGCGGGGTGAACACCGGGGAGCTGTTTTTT
-,-,TRBV5-1,TRBJ2-1,CASSRDPGQNNEQFF,TGCGCCAGCAGCAGAGACCCCGGACAGAACAATGAGCAGTTCTTC
-,few,TRBV5-1,TRBJ2-7,CASSFLGDRSYEQYF,TGCGCCAGCAGCTTCCTAGGGGATCGGTCCTACGAGCAGTACTTC
-,-,TRBV6-2/TRBV6-3,TRBJ2-1,CASSYGSGYYNEQFF,TGTGCCAGCAGTTACGGGAGCGGGTACTACAATGAGCAGTTCTTC
-,-,TRBV5-1,TRBJ1-1,CASSWGVGGTEAFF,TGCGCCAGCAGCTGGGGGGTTGGGGGCACTGAAGCTTTCTTT
-,-,TRBV6-5,TRBJ2-2,CASRQTGTGELFFF,-
TRBD1,few,TRBV12-3/TRBV12-4,TRBJ2-6,CASTLGQGPYSGANVLTF,TGTGCCAGCACCCTTGGACAGGGCCCTTACTCTGGGGCCAACGTCCTGACTTTC
-,few,TRBV10-3,TRBJ2-7,CAISDIGTETYEQYF,TGTGCCATCAGTGATATCGGGACGGAGACCTACGAGCAGTACTTC
-,-,TRBV12-3/TRBV12-4,TRBJ1-6,CASGYGSNSPLHF,TGTGCCAGCGGATACGGGTCTAATTCACCCCTCCACTTT
-,-,TRBV21-1,TRBJ2-5,CASSTMRLGRRETQYF,TGTGCCAGCAGCACCATGCGACTCGGACGGAGAGAGACCCAGTACTTC
TRBD2,few,TRBV20-1,TRBJ2-3,CSASERGGVTDTQYF,TGCAGTGCGAGTGAGCGGGGGGGCGTCACAGATACGCAGTATTTT
-,-,TRBV27,TRBJ2-5,CASSFGPDTETQYF,TGTGCCAGCAGTTTCGGGCCCGATACAGAGACCCAGTACTTC
TRBD2,-,TRBV5-1,TRBJ2-5,CASSLAGGRQETQYF,TGCGCCAGCAGCTTGGCGGGGGGGCGCCAAGAGACCCAGTACTTC
TRBD2,many,TRBV11-2,TRBJ2-5,CASSSSIRLAGGETQYF,TGTGCCAGCAGCTCCTCAATCAGACTAGCGGGAGGGGAGACCCAGTACTTC
TRBD1,-,TRBV19,TRBJ2-7,CASSTPGQGYEQYF,TGTGCCAGTAGTACTCCGGGACAGGGATACGAGCAGTACTTC
TRBD1,many,TRBV12-3/TRBV12-4,TRBJ1-2,CASSPNQGVGYTF,TGTGCCAGCAGTCCTAATCAGGGGGTGGGCTACACCTTC
-,-,TRBV7-9,TRBJ1-3,CASSPLSIGAGNTIYF,TGTGCCAGCAGCCCGCTTAGTATAGGGGCTGGAAACACCATATATTTT
TRBD2,few,TRBV6-7,TRBJ2-7,CAQRSGTSGAPPGEQYF,TGTGCCCAACGGAGCGGGACTAGCGGGGCTCCGCCAGGCGAGCAGTACTTC
-,-,TRBV7-6,TRBJ1-1,CASSPAGRDTEAFF,TGTGCCAGCAGCCCGGCGGGGAGGGACACTGAAGCTTTCTTT
TRBD2,-,TRBV7-2,TRBJ2-3,CASSRSGGAGGYTQYF,TGTGCCAGCAGCCGTAGCGGGGGCGCAGGGGGGTATACGCAGTATTTT
TRBD1,few,TRBV9,TRBJ1-2,CASSVDSGQGAFGYTF,TGTGCCAGCAGCGTAGATTCGGGACAGGGGGCGTTTGGCTACACCTTC
-,few,TRBV7-9,TRBJ2-3,CASSFGGADTQYF,TGTGCCAGCAGCTTCGGGGGTGCAGATACGCAGTATTTT
-,-,TRBV12-3/TRBV12-4,TRBJ1-3,CASSLMGGNTIYF,TGTGCCAGCAGTCTAATGGGTGGAAACACCATATATTTT
TRBD1,many,TRBV29-1,TRBJ1-1,CSGHRGSNTEAFF,TGCAGCGGCCACAGGGGTAGCAACACTGAAGCTTTCTTT
TRBD2,few,TRBV7-9,TRBJ2-7,CASSPSGSGGAGEQYF,TGTGCCAGCAGCCCAAGCGGGAGTGGAGGGGCCGGCGAGCAGTACTTC